The 21 T cell receptor beta chains below were found in one sample sequenced in a study of identical twins. One entry per CDR3 protein results from TCRdb running MiXCR on the 5' RACE reads. The table has under 300,000 distinct CDR3 sequences, 10% to 15% seen once. The same data also went into a second study, on yellow fever vaccine responses in identical twins.

The sequenced material came from memory (CD45RO+) T cells sorted from blood. Receptors were obtained from a woman under 30 in good health.

The chain recombines TRBV20-1 with TRBJ1-1; tentatively, D is TRBD1 (5 bases). In germline, CDR1 is DFQATT, CDR2 SNEGSKA (reference sequence). This CDR3 region has 14 residues. With 3 bases removed from V and 1 base from J, the gap between germline ends came to 12 bases. The CDR3 reads CSARTDDGNTEAFF. Here the CDR3 DNA reads TGCAGTGCTAGGACAGATGACGGGAACACTGAAGCTTTCTTT.

The J gene is TRBJ2-1, the V gene TRBV7-3; TRBD2 is a possible D gene (5 bases). Trimming took off 1 base at V and 0 bases at J, with 22 bases between the two ends. The CDR3 covers 20 residues. Germline V lookup: CDR1 SGHTA, CDR2 FQGTGA. CDR3 protein: CASSLIGGPGPLSSYNEQFF. The CDR3 DNA reads as TGTGCCAGCAGCTTAATAGGCGGGCCTGGTCCCTTGAGCTCCTACAATGAGCAGTTCTTC.

This clonotype was recorded many times. The rearrangement joins TRBV6-1 to TRBJ1-5; D not certain. There are 13 residues in the CDR3. Trimming left V 6 bases short and J 2 bases short, with 8 bases between. Germline-derived CDR1 and CDR2 are MNHNS and SASEGT. CDR3 nucleotide sequence: TGTGCCAGCAGCCCCGGGCGCAATCAGCCCCAGCATTTT. Translating gives CASSPGRNQPQHF.

The chain employs TRBV20-1 and TRBJ2-7, with a weak D call TRBD2 (5 bases). This CDR3 has 13 residues. With 8 bases removed from V and 3 bases from J, the gap between germline ends came to 17 bases. Germline V lookup: CDR1 DFQATT, CDR2 SNEGSKA (reference sequence). The CDR3 spells CSTKRGLHYEQYF. In DNA form, the CDR3 reads TGCAGTACAAAACGAGGACTCCACTACGAGCAGTACTTC.

The rearrangement joins TRBV7-9 to TRBJ2-6; D is perhaps TRBD1 (5 bases). The CDR3 extends over 15 amino acids. CDR1 and CDR2 from the germline V gene are SEHNR and FQNEAQ (reference sequence). Trimming took 4 bases from V and 4 from J, leaving 11 bases between them. The CDR3 reads CASSSRDPGANVLTF. The CDR3 DNA follows: TGTGCCAGCAGCTCCAGGGATCCCGGGGCCAACGTCCTGACTTTC.

This sequence joins TRBV13 and TRBJ2-1; D gene ambiguous. The CDR3 length is 14 residues. V lost 1 base, J lost 7 bases, and 11 bases lay in between. Germline CDR1 is PRHDT and CDR2 is FYEKMQ (reference sequence). CDR3 residues: CASSLDPGSNEQFF. CDR3 nucleotide sequence: TGTGCCAGCAGCTTAGATCCGGGTTCGAATGAGCAGTTCTTC. Filled out from reference TRBV13 and TRBJ2-1, the complete variable domain reads AAGVIQSPRHLIKEKRETATLKCYPIPRHDTVYWYQQGPGQDPQFLISFYEKMQSDKGSIPDRFSAQQFSDYHSELNMSSLELGDSALYFCASSLDPGSNEQFFGPGTRLTVL.

This clonotype has only a few counts. CDR3 region: CASSYSTTGKFGELFF. For the CDR3, the DNA is TGTGCCAGCAGTTACTCGACGACAGGGAAGTTCGGGGAGCTGTTTTTT. This rearrangement joins TRBV6-2 or TRBV6-3 to TRBJ2-2; 7 bases map to TRBD1. The germline V gene encodes CDR1 MNHEY and CDR2 SVGEGT. The CDR3 covers 16 residues. The trim removed 0 bases at V and 7 bases at J, leaving 8 bases unmatched.

There are many counts of this clonotype. The V call is TRBV6-2 or TRBV6-3, the J call TRBJ2-7, with a tentative D call TRBD2 (6 bases). The CDR3 is 15 amino acids. V lost 1 base, J lost 6 bases, and 16 bases lay in between. Germline V gives CDR1 MNHEY, CDR2 SVGEGT. The CDR3 is CASSYYTEGQGEQYF. The CDR3, as DNA: TGTGCCAGCAGTTACTATACGGAGGGCCAAGGCGAGCAGTACTTC.

In its sample, this clonotype was seen a few times. The chain carries TRBV15 and TRBJ2-1; 9 bases are shared with TRBD1. This CDR3 region has 17 residues. CDR1 is LNHNV and CDR2 is YYDKDF in the germline V gene (reference sequence). V trimming: 1 base; J trimming: 9 bases; junction bases outside the gene matches: 13. CDR3 amino acids: CATSRGQGDDPRFEQFF. The CDR3 coding sequence is TGTGCCACCAGCAGAGGACAGGGGGACGACCCAAGGTTTGAGCAGTTCTTC.

This clonotype was seen only a few times. The rearrangement links TRBV5-6 to TRBJ1-5; no clear D. V was shortened by 4 bases and J by 3 bases, with 14 bases between the two germline ends. This CDR3 is 15 amino acids long. CDR1 and CDR2 from the germline V gene are SGHDT and YYEEEE. In DNA form, the CDR3 reads TGTGCCAGCAGCCTTTCTGGGCGGCCCAATCAGCCCCAGCATTTT. Amino acids: CASSLSGRPNQPQHF. The complete variable domain, with remaining parts taken from reference TRBV5-6 and TRBJ1-5, reads DAGVTQSPTHLIKTRGQQVTLRCSPKSGHDTVSWYQQALGQGPQFIFQYYEEEERQRGNFPDRFSGHQFPNYSSELNVNALLLGDSALYLCASSLSGRPNQPQHFGDGTRLSIL.

This clonotype has only a few counts. The chain uses TRBV6-2 or TRBV6-3 and TRBJ2-3; 9 bases are shared with TRBD1. Trimming took 6 bases from V and 1 from J; bases not matched to a gene: 5. The CDR3 consists of 15 residues. Germline V gives CDR1 MNHEY, CDR2 SVGEGT. The CDR3 nucleotides read TGTGCCAGCAGAGCAAGACAGGGGGGCACAGATACGCAGTATTTT. Translated, it gives CASRARQGGTDTQYF.

The sample holds many counts of this clonotype. V and J are TRBV20-1 and TRBJ2-1; D uncertain. The CDR3 is 16 amino acids. V lost 0 bases, J lost 4 bases, and 16 bases lay in between. CDR1 DFQATT and CDR2 SNEGSKA come from the germline V gene (reference sequence). This chain's CDR3 is CSARDLRSQEYNEQFF. The CDR3 region has the DNA TGCAGTGCTAGAGATCTCAGAAGCCAGGAGTACAATGAGCAGTTCTTC.

This clonotype was seen a few times. The V gene is TRBV3-1, the J gene TRBJ1-2; D is possibly TRBD1 (5 bases). V was trimmed by 3 bases and J by 7 bases, leaving 15 bases between them. Germline CDR1 is LGHDT and CDR2 is YNNKEL (reference sequence). CDR3 length equals 14 residues. CDR3 sequence: CASSQPGGGVGYTF. In DNA form, the CDR3 reads TGTGCCAGCAGCCAGCCCGGAGGAGGGGTTGGCTACACCTTC.

At least ten counts were recorded for this clonotype. The chain combines TRBV7-8 with TRBJ2-7; 10 bases match TRBD1. The junction had 12 bases not matched to a gene; V was cut back by 6 bases and J by 4 bases. The CDR3 consists of 16 residues. Germline assignment: CDR1 SGHVS and CDR2 FQNEAQ. CDR3 nucleotide sequence: TGTGCCAGCAGTCTCCCGGGGGGACAGGGGATTTACGAGCAGTACTTC. Amino acids: CASSLPGGQGIYEQYF.

This clonotype came up many times. The chain combines TRBV24-1 with TRBJ2-7; 9 bases match TRBD1. CDR1 and CDR2 from the germline V gene are KGHDR and SFDVKD. The ends lost 9 bases at V and 4 bases at J; junction bases unmatched: 6. The CDR3 loop spans 13 amino acids. In DNA form, the CDR3 reads TGTGCCACCGGTCCCGGGACAGGGTACGAGCAGTACTTC. This codes for CATGPGTGYEQYF.

Of note for this clonotype: One junction end disagrees with the germline gene, perhaps due to a read error. The chain recombines TRBV29-1 with TRBJ2-1; D is perhaps TRBD1 (5 bases). CDR1 is SQVTM and CDR2 is ANQGSEA in the germline V gene. This CDR3 contains 15 residues. The CDR3: CSAKPGLGGSNEQLF. CDR3 DNA sequence: TGCAGCGCAAAGCCAGGGTTGGGTGGCAGCAATGAGCAGCTCTTC.

CDR3: CASSLLSGGTDTQYF. The CDR3 DNA is TGTGCCAGCAGTTTACTTAGCGGGGGCACAGATACGCAGTATTTT. J is TRBJ2-3 and V is TRBV12-3 or TRBV12-4; 8 nucleotides align to TRBD2. CDR3 length: 15 amino acids. V was clipped by 2 bases and J by 1 base; unmatched bases: 2.

This clonotype was recorded at least ten times. The rearrangement uses TRBV5-1 and TRBJ2-5; D ambiguous. The germline gives CDR1 SGHRS, CDR2 YFSETQ. Trimming removed 0 bases from V and 2 bases from J, with 5 bases in between. This CDR3 is built from 13 residues. The CDR3 coding sequence is TGCGCCAGCAGCTTGGATTCTCAAGAGACCCAGTACTTC. Protein sequence: CASSLDSQETQYF.

The chain links TRBV20-1 to TRBJ2-7, with 7 bases matching TRBD1. The germline CDR1 and CDR2 sequences are DFQATT and SNEGSKA (reference sequence). Trimming cost V 4 bases and J 2 bases; bases outside gene matches: 11. The CDR3 is 15 amino acids. The CDR3 DNA is TGCAGTGCTAACAAACCCGGGACAGCTGCCTACGAGCAGTACTTC. It is translated as CSANKPGTAAYEQYF.

The chain is built from TRBV10-3 and TRBJ2-3; 13 bases are shared with TRBD2. The CDR3 totals 17 residues. The germline CDR1 and CDR2 sequences are ENHRY and SYGVKD. V gave up 2 bases and J gave up 0 bases; unmatched junction bases: 2. CDR3 residues: CAISEPGLAGSTDTQYF. CDR3 DNA sequence: TGTGCCATCAGTGAGCCGGGACTAGCGGGGAGCACAGATACGCAGTATTTT.

CDR3 sequence: CASSPQPTGLGANGEQFF. CDR3 in DNA: TGCGCCAGCAGCCCCCAACCCACAGGTTTGGGGGCCAATGGTGAGCAGTTCTTC. The chain joins TRBV5-1 to TRBJ2-1, with D possibly TRBD1 on 6 matching bases. The V and J ends lost 4 bases and 9 bases respectively, with 29 bases between them. The CDR3 has 18 amino acids. Germline CDR1 is SGHRS and CDR2 is YFSETQ. The complete variable domain, with remaining parts taken from reference TRBV5-1 and TRBJ2-1, reads KAGVTQTPRYLIKTRGQQVTLSCSPISGHRSVSWYQQTPGQGLQFLFEYFSETQRNKGNFPGRFSGRQFSNSRSEMNVSTLELGDSALYLCASSPQPTGLGANGEQFFGPGTRLTVL.